A selection of T cell receptor beta chains follows, all from one sample in a study of OX40 agonist ivuxolimab in advanced cancers. Clones were sequenced by immunoSEQ multiplex PCR, and TCRdb holds only the in-frame ones, with some missing. The sample lists about 8,000 clones, about 90% seen once, with approximately 4.8% in the top ten. This specimen consisted of CD4+ or CD8+ T cells sorted from blood, obtained in a trial of the OX40 agonist ivuxolimab. Source of these receptors: an adult with an advanced solid tumor such as melanoma, head and neck, liver or kidney cancer. Each CDR3 is given with its conserved first and last residue. The order of the fields is CDR3 protein, D gene, J gene, V gene, clone size. D genes are given only for firm matches. Size is omitted from some rows. Given values are once, few, many or a class for expanded clones.

CASSFLGTTGELFF	.	TRBJ2-2	TRBV7-9	once
CASSRGDNQPQHF	.	TRBJ1-5	TRBV5-6	.
CASSHQSGDTQYF	.	TRBJ2-3	TRBV4-3	.
CASSPLYLGQFF	.	TRBJ2-1	TRBV2	.
CAWCRGGSYNEQFF	.	TRBJ2-1	TRBV30	.
CASSLRIGGDTEAFF	.	TRBJ1-1	TRBV7-9	.
CASSLRTSGNQAGELFF	TRBD2	TRBJ2-2	TRBV4-1	.
CASSDAPWGEQYF	.	TRBJ2-7	TRBV6-1	.
CASSQGRHVLVNTEAFF	.	TRBJ1-1	TRBV4-1	medium-sized
CASSRYRTGRDQPQHF	TRBD1	TRBJ1-5	TRBV19	.
CATSRAGGYNEQFF	TRBD1	TRBJ2-1	TRBV15	.
CASSQGSRNYGYTF	.	TRBJ1-2	TRBV5-1	.
CASSSDGVLGAFF	.	TRBJ1-1	TRBV7-9	.
CASSTSGSSYNEQFF	TRBD2	TRBJ2-1	TRBV5-1	.
CASSPDIGYGYTF	.	TRBJ1-2	TRBV5-1	.
CSVVGDSSTQAQYF	.	TRBJ2-5	TRBV29-1	.
CSVVSNRYGYTF	.	TRBJ1-2	TRBV29-1	.
CASSNSGRAVPTDTQYF	TRBD2	TRBJ2-3	TRBV18	.
CASSFQETQYF	.	TRBJ2-5	TRBV7-6	once
CASSGGTTAAKNIQYF	.	TRBJ2-4	TRBV11-3	.
CASSLDQGMAEAFF	.	TRBJ1-1	TRBV5-4	.
CASTETTSSYNEQFF	.	TRBJ2-1	TRBV6-5	.
CASSVGGLAEHNEQFF	TRBD2	TRBJ2-1	TRBV9	.
CASSLTREGHVGEQFF	TRBD2	TRBJ2-1	TRBV6-6	.
CASSQGLDTQYF	.	TRBJ2-3	TRBV2	.
CASSLGTGGWEQFF	TRBD1	TRBJ2-1	TRBV5-1	.
CASSVLPGQGNEKLFF	TRBD1	TRBJ1-4	TRBV7-9	once
CASNPGQGYNEKLFF	TRBD1	TRBJ1-4	TRBV2	.
CASSEGLARLFF	TRBD2	TRBJ2-1	TRBV2	.
CASRLAGGAPIYNEQFF	TRBD2	TRBJ2-1	TRBV5-1	.
CASSTPGQGNEQFF	TRBD1	TRBJ2-1	TRBV5-4	.
CASSQGGGETQYF	.	TRBJ2-5	TRBV5-4	once
CASSAWDSQQEQYF	.	TRBJ2-7	TRBV19	.
CASSHLTSGSYNEQFF	TRBD2	TRBJ2-1	TRBV7-9	.
CASSPPGQNYGYTF	.	TRBJ1-2	TRBV18	.
CASSLVAWQGTDTQYF	.	TRBJ2-3	TRBV7-2	.
CASSPAREPNTQYF	.	TRBJ2-3	TRBV5-4	.
CASSLAGTRMHEQYF	TRBD2	TRBJ2-7	TRBV7-9	.
CASSQWGRTSKFSTDTQYF	TRBD2	TRBJ2-3	TRBV4-1	.
CASSPLFGTGNTEAFF	TRBD1	TRBJ1-1	TRBV19	.
CASSLAWGDKGAFF	.	TRBJ1-1	TRBV11-3	.
CASSPQWGGQETQYF	TRBD2	TRBJ2-5	TRBV5-1	.
CASSAGIESAEQFF	.	TRBJ2-1	TRBV6-4	.
CASSDLLSTDTQYF	.	TRBJ2-3	TRBV2	.
CAISEWGTVSSGANVLTF	TRBD1	TRBJ2-6	TRBV10-3	large
CASSLNTISGELFF	.	TRBJ2-2	TRBV7-9	.
CASSTWGGRATGELFF	TRBD2	TRBJ2-2	TRBV5-4	.
CASSRPRLRDTNQPQHF	.	TRBJ1-5	TRBV2	.
CASRAFSTGELFF	.	TRBJ2-2	TRBV7-2	.
CASSETGQGRGPGELFF	.	TRBJ2-2	TRBV21-1	.
CASSSVPGAGVENEQFF	TRBD2	TRBJ2-1	TRBV5-1	.
CASSLASGSRETQYF	TRBD2	TRBJ2-5	TRBV5-4	.
CASGRGLNYGYTF	TRBD1	TRBJ1-2	TRBV19	few